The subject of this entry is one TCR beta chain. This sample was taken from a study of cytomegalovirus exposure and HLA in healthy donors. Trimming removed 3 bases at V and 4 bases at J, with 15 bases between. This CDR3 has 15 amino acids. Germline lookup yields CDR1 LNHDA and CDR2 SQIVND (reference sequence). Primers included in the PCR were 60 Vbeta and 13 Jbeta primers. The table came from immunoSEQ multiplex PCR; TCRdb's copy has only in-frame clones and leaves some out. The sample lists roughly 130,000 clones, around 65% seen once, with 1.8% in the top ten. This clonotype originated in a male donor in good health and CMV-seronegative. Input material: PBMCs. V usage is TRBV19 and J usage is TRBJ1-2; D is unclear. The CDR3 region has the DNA TGTGCCAGTAGTATGACTCCCGCGTTTCCCTATGGCTACACCTTC. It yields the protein CASSMTPAFPYGYTF.